This T cell receptor beta chain was obtained from a study of OX40 agonist ivuxolimab in advanced cancers. Germline V lookup: CDR1 SGDLS, CDR2 YYNGEE. Trimming cost V 0 bases and J 4 bases, with 13 bases left between them. The CDR3 extends over 15 amino acids. Using immunoSEQ multiplex PCR, the repertoire was profiled, and TCRdb retains in-frame clones only, with some absent. The sample lists about 84,000 clones; approximately 89% were seen once. The chain has TRBV9 and TRBJ1-2; unclear D gene. Here the sequenced sample was CD4+ or CD8+ T cells sorted from blood, taken in a trial of the OX40 agonist ivuxolimab. The receptor was isolated from an adult with an advanced solid tumor such as melanoma, head and neck, liver or kidney cancer. CDR3 loop: CASSVGVGRPYGYTF. The DNA of the CDR3 is TGTGCCAGCAGCGTAGGAGTAGGGCGTCCCTATGGCTACACCTTC.